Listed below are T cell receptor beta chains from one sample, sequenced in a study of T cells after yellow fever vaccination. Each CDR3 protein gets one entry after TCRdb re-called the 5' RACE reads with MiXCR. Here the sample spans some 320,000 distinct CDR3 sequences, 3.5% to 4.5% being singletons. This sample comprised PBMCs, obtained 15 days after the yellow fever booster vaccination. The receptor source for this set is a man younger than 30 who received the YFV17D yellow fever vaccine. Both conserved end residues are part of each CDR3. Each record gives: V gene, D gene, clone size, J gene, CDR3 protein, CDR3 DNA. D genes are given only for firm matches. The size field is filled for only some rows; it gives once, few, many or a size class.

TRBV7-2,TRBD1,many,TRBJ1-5,CASRPQGAGQPQHF,TGTGCCAGCAGACCACAGGGGGCGGGTCAGCCCCAGCATTTT
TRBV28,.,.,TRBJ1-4,CASRQEKLFF,TGTGCCAGCAGACAGGAAAAACTGTTTTTT
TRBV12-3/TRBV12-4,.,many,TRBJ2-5,CASSLLGAETQYF,TGTGCCAGCAGTTTACTGGGCGCAGAGACCCAGTACTTC
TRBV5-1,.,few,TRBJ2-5,CASSSAGLQETQYF,TGCGCCAGCAGCTCAGCGGGTCTCCAAGAGACCCAGTACTTC
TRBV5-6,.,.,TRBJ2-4,CASSLLQATAKNIQYF,TGTGCCAGCAGCTTGTTACAGGCCACAGCCAAAAACATTCAGTACTTC
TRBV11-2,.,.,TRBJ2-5,CASTPGTKTQYF,TGTGCCAGCACCCCCGGGACGAAGACCCAGTACTTC
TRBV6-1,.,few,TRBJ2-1,CASSEGGGLILGEQFF,TGTGCCAGCAGTGAAGGAGGGGGGCTCATTCTTGGTGAGCAGTTCTTC
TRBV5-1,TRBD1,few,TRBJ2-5,CASSDRGSQETQYF,TGCGCCAGCAGCGACAGGGGCAGCCAAGAGACCCAGTACTTC
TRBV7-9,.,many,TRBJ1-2,CASSLGEYGYTF,TGCGCCAGCAGCTTGGGAGAGTATGGCTACACCTTC
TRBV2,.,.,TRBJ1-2,CASTLGQSYGYTF,TGTGCCAGCACTTTAGGGCAGTCTTATGGCTACACCTTC
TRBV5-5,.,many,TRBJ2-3,CASSSSGARADTQYF,TGTGCCAGCAGCTCCTCGGGGGCGCGGGCAGATACGCAGTATTTT
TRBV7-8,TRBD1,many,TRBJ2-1,CASSKLTGARGNEQFF,TGTGCCAGCAGCAAACTGACAGGGGCCCGTGGGAATGAGCAGTTCTTC
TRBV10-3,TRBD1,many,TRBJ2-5,CAIKSFDRGHETQYF,TGTGCCATCAAGAGCTTCGACAGGGGGCATGAGACCCAGTACTTC
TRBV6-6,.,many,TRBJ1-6,CASRTEYNSPLHF,TGTGCCAGCAGGACAGAATATAATTCACCCCTCCACTTT
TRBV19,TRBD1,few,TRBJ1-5,CASSMRTGWDQPQHF,TGTGCCAGTAGTATGAGGACAGGTTGGGATCAGCCCCAGCATTTT
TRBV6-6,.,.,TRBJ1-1,CASSYPGPAEAFF,TGTGCCAGCAGTTACCCAGGACCCGCTGAAGCTTTCTTT
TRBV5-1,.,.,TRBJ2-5,CASSFGAYQETQYF,TGCGCCAGCAGCTTCGGAGCGTACCAAGAGACCCAGTACTTC
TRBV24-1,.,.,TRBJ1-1,CATSDQTGKAFF,TGTGCCACCAGTGATCAGACAGGAAAAGCTTTCTTT
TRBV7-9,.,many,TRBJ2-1,CAGSRGATYNEQFF,TGTGCCGGAAGCAGGGGAGCTACCTACAATGAGCAGTTCTTC
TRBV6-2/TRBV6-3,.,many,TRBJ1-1,CASSYGAGGTEAFF,TGTGCCAGCAGTTACGGGGCAGGAGGGACTGAAGCTTTCTTT
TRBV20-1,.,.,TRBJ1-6,CSASSGYGYNSPLHF,TGCAGTGCTAGTTCGGGGTACGGCTATAATTCACCCCTCCACTTT
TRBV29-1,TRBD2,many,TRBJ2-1,CSVAGLAGLFENEQFF,TGCAGCGTTGCTGGACTAGCGGGTCTATTTGAGAATGAGCAGTTCTTC
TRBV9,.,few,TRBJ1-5,CASSNTGFSNQPQHF,TGTGCCAGCAGCAATACAGGGTTCAGCAATCAGCCCCAGCATTTT
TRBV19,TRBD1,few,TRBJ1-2,CACRPLGQTYGYTF,TGTGCCTGTCGGCCTTTGGGACAGACCTATGGCTACACCTTC
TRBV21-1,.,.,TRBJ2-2,CASSKARRQGAPEGELFF,TGTGCCAGCAGCAAAGCCCGGAGACAGGGGGCGCCGGAAGGGGAGCTGTTTTTT
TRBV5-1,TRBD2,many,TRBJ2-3,CASSWDYSSTDTQYF,TGCGCCAGCAGCTGGGACTACTCTAGCACAGATACGCAGTATTTT
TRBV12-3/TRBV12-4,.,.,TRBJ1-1,CASSLAWTVAFF,TGTGCCAGCAGTTTAGCGTGGACAGTGGCTTTCTTT
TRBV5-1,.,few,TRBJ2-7,CASSLMGGLTYEQYF,TGCGCCAGCAGCTTGATGGGGGGTTTGACCTACGAGCAGTACTTC
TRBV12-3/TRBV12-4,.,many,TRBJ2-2,CASVGNTGELFF,TGTGCCAGCGTGGGGAACACCGGGGAGCTGTTTTTT
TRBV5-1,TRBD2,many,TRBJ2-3,CASSTPGGDGDTQYF,TGCGCCAGCAGCACCCCCGGGGGGGATGGAGATACGCAGTATTTT
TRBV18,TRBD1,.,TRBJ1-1,CASSPHRGTEAFF,TGTGCCAGCTCACCACACAGGGGCACTGAAGCTTTCTTT
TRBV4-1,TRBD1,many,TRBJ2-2,CASSQDETGITGELFF,TGCGCCAGCAGCCAAGATGAGACAGGGATCACCGGGGAGCTGTTTTTT
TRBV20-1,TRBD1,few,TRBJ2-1,CSAMTGEWPNEQFF,TGCAGTGCAATGACAGGGGAATGGCCCAATGAGCAGTTCTTC
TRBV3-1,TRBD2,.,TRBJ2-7,CASSQFASGGGYEQYF,TGTGCCAGCAGCCAATTTGCTAGCGGGGGAGGATACGAGCAGTACTTC
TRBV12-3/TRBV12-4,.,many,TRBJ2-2,CASIGFGGNTGELFF,TGTGCCAGCATCGGCTTCGGGGGGAACACCGGGGAGCTGTTTTTT
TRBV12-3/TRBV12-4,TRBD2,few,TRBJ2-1,CASSFLGGGSNEQFF,TGTGCCAGCAGTTTTCTGGGCGGGGGGTCTAATGAGCAGTTCTTC
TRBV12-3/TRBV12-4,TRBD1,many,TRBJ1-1,CASSTGALNTEAFF,TGTGCCAGCTCGACAGGGGCCTTGAACACTGAAGCTTTCTTT
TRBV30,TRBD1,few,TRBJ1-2,CAWGQGSGYTF,TGTGCCTGGGGACAGGGAAGCGGCTACACCTTC
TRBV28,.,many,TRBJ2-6,CASSFQKGSPGANVLTF,TGTGCCAGCAGTTTCCAGAAGGGGAGCCCTGGGGCCAACGTCCTGACTTTC
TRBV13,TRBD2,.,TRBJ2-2,CASSANPGLAAGELFF,TGTGCCAGCAGCGCCAATCCGGGACTAGCAGCTGGGGAGCTGTTTTTT
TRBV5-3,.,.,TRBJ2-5,CARSWTEGETQYF,TGTGCCAGAAGCTGGACAGAAGGCGAGACCCAGTACTTC
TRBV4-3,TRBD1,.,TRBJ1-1,CASSQAQGAWNTEAFF,TGCGCCAGCAGCCAAGCCCAGGGGGCCTGGAACACTGAAGCTTTCTTT
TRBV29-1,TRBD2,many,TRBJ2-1,CSVHLLAGGNNEQFF,TGCAGCGTCCACCTACTGGCGGGGGGCAACAATGAGCAGTTCTTC
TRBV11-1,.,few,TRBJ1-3,CASGGRRNTIYF,TGTGCCAGCGGGGGACGGCGGAACACCATATATTTT
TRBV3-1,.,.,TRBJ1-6,CASSYRDNGGSPLHF,TGTGCCAGCAGCTACCGGGACAATGGGGGATCACCCCTCCACTTT
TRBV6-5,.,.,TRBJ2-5,CASSYSTGQGQETQYF,TGTGCCAGCAGTTACTCGACGGGTCAGGGACAAGAGACCCAGTACTTC
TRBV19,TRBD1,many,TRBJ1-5,CASSMGTGGAEPQHF,TGTGCCAGTAGTATGGGGACAGGGGGCGCGGAGCCCCAGCATTTT
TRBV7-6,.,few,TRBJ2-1,CASSLEGPLNEQFF,TGTGCCAGCAGCTTAGAGGGTCCGCTGAATGAGCAGTTCTTC
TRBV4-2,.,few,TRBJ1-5,CASSNPGPQHF,TGTGCCAGCAGCAACCCGGGACCCCAGCATTTT
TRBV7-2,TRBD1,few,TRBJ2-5,CASSLELRDRGRETQYF,TGTGCCAGCAGCCTCGAGTTACGGGACAGGGGTCGAGAGACCCAGTACTTC
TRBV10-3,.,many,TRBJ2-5,CAISEYGQQETQYF,TGTGCCATCAGTGAGTACGGACAGCAAGAGACCCAGTACTTC
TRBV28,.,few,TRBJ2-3,CASSPTGTADTSTDTQYF,TGTGCCAGCAGTCCCACCGGGACGGCTGATACTAGCACAGATACGCAGTATTTT
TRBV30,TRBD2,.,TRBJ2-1,CAWSVLAGDGAFF,TGTGCCTGGAGTGTTCTAGCGGGGGACGGGGCGTTCTTC
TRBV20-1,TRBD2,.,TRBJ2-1,CSAIAGGRLEQFF,TGCAGTGCAATAGCGGGGGGCCGATTGGAGCAGTTCTTC
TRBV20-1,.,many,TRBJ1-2,CSARDHGGKNYGYTF,TGCAGTGCTAGAGATCACGGGGGCAAGAACTATGGCTACACCTTC
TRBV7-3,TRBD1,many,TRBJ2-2,CASSLFGQGNLGDTGELFF,TGTGCCAGCAGCTTATTCGGACAGGGTAATTTGGGCGACACCGGGGAGCTGTTTTTT
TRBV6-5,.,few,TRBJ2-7,CASSQWAQGSDEQYF,TGTGCCAGCAGTCAGTGGGCCCAGGGCTCGGACGAGCAGTACTTC
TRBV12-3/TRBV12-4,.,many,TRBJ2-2,CASRETLNTGELFF,TGTGCCAGCAGAGAGACTCTGAACACCGGGGAGCTGTTTTTT
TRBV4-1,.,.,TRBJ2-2,CASSRPGGSGELFF,TGCGCCAGCAGCCGCCCCGGGGGATCCGGGGAGCTGTTTTTT